This T cell receptor beta chain comes out of a study of patients and donors after allogeneic stem cell transplantation. Germline loops: CDR1 SGHVS, CDR2 FNYEAQ. CDR3 length: 16 amino acids. V lost 0 bases, J lost 4 bases, and 15 bases lay in between. TCRdb processed the RT-PCR reads anew with MiXCR; each CDR3 protein has one entry. The table shows about 2,200 distinct CDR3 sequences, with roughly 33% occurring only once. This clonotype is deemed large (0.1 to 1%). The receptor was derived from a human donor who was either an allogeneic HSCT recipient or a stem cell or donor lymphocyte infusion donor (not recorded which). It is not recorded whose cells these are; they may come from a transplant donor. The sequencing input was blood, either unsorted or a sorted T cell fraction (not recorded which). The chain joins TRBV7-6 to TRBJ1-1, with a tentative D call TRBD1 (5 bases). In nucleotides, the CDR3 is TGTGCCAGCAGCTTAGCGACGGGGGGACTACCCACTGAAGCTTTCTTT. Translated, it gives CASSLATGGLPTEAFF.